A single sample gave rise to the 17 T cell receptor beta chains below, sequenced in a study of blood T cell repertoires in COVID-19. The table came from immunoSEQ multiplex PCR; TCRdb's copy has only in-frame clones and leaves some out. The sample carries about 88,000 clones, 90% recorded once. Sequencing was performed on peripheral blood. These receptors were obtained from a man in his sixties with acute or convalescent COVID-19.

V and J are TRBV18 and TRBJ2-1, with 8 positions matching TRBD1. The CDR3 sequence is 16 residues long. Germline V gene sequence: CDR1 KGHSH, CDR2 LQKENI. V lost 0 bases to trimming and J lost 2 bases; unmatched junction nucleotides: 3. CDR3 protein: CASSPPNRGAYNEQFF. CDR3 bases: TGTGCCAGCTCACCACCGAACAGGGGGGCCTACAATGAGCAGTTCTTC.

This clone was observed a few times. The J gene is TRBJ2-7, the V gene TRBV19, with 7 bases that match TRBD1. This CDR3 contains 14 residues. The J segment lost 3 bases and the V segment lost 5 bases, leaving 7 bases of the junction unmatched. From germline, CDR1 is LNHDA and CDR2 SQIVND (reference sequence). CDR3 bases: TGTGCCAGTAGTCACCCGGGACAGATCTACGAGCAGTACTTC. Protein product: CASSHPGQIYEQYF.

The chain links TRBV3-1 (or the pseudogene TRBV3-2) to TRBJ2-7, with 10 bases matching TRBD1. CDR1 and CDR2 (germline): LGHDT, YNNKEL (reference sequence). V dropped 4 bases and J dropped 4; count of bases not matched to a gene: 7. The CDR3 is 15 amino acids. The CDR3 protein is CASSPGTGAMYEQYF. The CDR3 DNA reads TGTGCCAGCAGCCCCGGGACAGGGGCCATGTACGAGCAGTACTTC.

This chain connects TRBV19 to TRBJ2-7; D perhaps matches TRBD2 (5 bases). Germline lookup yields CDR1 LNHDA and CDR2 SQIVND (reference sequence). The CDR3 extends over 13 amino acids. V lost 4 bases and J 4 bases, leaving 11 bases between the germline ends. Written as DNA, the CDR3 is TGTGCCAGTAGTACTAGACCGGGATACGAGCAGTACTTC. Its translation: CASSTRPGYEQYF.

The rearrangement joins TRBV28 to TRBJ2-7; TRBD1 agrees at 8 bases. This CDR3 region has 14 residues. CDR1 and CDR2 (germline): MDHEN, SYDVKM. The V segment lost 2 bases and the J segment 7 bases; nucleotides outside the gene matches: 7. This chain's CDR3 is CASSLRQGAGEQYF. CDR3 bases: TGTGCCAGCAGTTTACGGCAGGGGGCAGGGGAGCAGTACTTC.

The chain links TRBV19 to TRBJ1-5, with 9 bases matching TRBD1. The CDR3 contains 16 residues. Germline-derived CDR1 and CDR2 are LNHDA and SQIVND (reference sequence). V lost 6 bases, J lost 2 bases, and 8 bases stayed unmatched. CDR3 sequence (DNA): TGTGCCAGTAGAGGGGGACAGGGTTTCGGCAATCAGCCCCAGCATTTT. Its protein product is CASRGGQGFGNQPQHF.

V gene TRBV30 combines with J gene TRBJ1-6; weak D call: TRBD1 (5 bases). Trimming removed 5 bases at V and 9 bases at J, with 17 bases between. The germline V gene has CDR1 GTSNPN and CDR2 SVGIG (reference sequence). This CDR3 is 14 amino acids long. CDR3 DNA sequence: TGTGCCTGGGCGATGGGGGGTTTCGGTTCACCCCTCCACTTT. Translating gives CAWAMGGFGSPLHF.

This CDR3 is CASSGGGGGNEKLFF. The CDR3, as DNA: TGTGCCAGCAGCGGAGGGGGCGGAGGGAATGAAAAACTGTTTTTT. The chain uses TRBV9 and TRBJ1-4, with TRBD1 identical over 7 bases. The CDR3 runs 15 residues. Germline trimming cut 3 bases from V and 5 bases from J; bases unmatched to any gene: 7. Germline lookup yields CDR1 SGDLS and CDR2 YYNGEE.

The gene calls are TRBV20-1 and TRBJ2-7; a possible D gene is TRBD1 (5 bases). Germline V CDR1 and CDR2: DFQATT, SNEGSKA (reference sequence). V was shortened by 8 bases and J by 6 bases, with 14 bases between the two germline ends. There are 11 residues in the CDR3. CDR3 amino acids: CSTTDRFEQYF. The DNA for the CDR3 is TGCAGTACGACAGATCGCTTCGAGCAGTACTTC.

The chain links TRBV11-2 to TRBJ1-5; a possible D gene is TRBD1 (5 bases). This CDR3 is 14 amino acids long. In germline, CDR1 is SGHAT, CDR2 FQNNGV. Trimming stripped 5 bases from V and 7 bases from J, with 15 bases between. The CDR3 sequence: CASSPPGLNQPQHF. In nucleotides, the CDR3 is TGTGCCAGCAGCCCACCGGGACTTAACCAGCCCCAGCATTTT.

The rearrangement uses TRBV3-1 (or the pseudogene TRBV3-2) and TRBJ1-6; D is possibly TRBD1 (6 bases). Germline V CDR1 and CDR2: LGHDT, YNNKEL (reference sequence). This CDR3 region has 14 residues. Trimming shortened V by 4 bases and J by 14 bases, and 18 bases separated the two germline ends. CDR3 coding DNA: TGTGCCAGCAGCCCAGGGGTTTCCGTTTTGTCCCTCCACTTT. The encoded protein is CASSPGVSVLSLHF.

The CDR3 protein is CASSYGQVGYGYTF. The CDR3 coding sequence is TGTGCCAGCAGCTACGGACAGGTTGGCTACGGCTACACCTTC. The chain links TRBV7-9 to TRBJ1-2, with 7 bases lining up with TRBD1. Germline CDR1 and CDR2: SEHNR and FQNEAQ (reference sequence). The CDR3 is 14 residues long. J was trimmed by 8 bases and V by 4 bases; bases with no gene match: 10.

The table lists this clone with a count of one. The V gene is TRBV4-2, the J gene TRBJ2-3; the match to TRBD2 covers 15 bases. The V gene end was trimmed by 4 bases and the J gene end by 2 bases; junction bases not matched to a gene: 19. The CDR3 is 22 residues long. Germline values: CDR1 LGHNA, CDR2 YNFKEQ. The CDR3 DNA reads TGTGCCAGCAGCCGTGGACTAGCGGGAGGGCCGGGGGCCCTAGATGACACAGATACGCAGTATTTT. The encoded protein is CASSRGLAGGPGALDDTDTQYF.

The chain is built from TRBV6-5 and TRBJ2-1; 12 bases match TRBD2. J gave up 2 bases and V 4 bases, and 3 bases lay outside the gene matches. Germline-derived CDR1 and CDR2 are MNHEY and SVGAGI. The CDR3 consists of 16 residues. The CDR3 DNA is TGTGCCAGCAGTTTACTAGCGGGAGGAACCTACAATGAGCAGTTCTTC. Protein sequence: CASSLLAGGTYNEQFF.

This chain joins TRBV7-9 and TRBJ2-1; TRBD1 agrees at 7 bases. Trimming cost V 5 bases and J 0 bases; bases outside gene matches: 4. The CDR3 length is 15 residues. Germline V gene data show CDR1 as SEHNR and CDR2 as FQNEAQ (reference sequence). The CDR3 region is CASSPTGDSYNEQFF. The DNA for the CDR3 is TGTGCCAGCAGCCCAACAGGGGACTCCTACAATGAGCAGTTCTTC.

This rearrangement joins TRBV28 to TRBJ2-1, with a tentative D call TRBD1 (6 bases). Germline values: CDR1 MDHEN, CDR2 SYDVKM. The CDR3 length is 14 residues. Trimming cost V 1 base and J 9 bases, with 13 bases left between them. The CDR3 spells CASSLLSGRGEQFF. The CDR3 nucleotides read TGTGCCAGCAGTTTATTAAGCGGCAGGGGTGAGCAGTTCTTC.

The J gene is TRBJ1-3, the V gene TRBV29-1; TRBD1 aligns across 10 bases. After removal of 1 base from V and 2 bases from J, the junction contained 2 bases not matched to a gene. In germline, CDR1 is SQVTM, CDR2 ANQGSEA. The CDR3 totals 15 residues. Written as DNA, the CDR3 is TGCAGCGTTGAAGTAGGGACAGGGGCTGGAAACACCATATATTTT. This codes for CSVEVGTGAGNTIYF.